The rows below give T cell receptor beta chains drawn from one sample of a study of T cell changes during pregnancy in multiple sclerosis. Produced via immunoSEQ multiplex PCR; TCRdb's table is partial and in-frame only. The repertoire has some 64,000 clones, around 90% of them found once; the top ten carry over 1.1%. The sequencing here drew on peripheral blood, taken after pregnancy. The source is a female donor with multiple sclerosis, enrolled in a pregnancy study. Both conserved end residues are part of each CDR3. The D gene is left open where the match is weak. Not every row has a clone size; where given, it reads once, few, many or a size class.

>TRBV2|NA|TRBJ2-5|NA
CASLRAAETQYF
TGTGCCAGCCTGCGGGCGGCGGAGACCCAGTACTTC
>TRBV7-9|NA|TRBJ1-4|NA
CASSSEEKLFF
TGTGCCAGCAGCTCGGAGGAAAAACTGTTTTTT
>TRBV12-5|NA|TRBJ2-3|TRBD1
CASAVGTGGFTDTQYF
TGTGCTAGTGCTGTAGGGACAGGGGGCTTCACAGATACGCAGTATTTT
>TRBV30|NA|TRBJ1-3|NA
CAWSPTGGVDTIYF
TGTGCCTGGAGTCCCACGGGGGGAGTGGACACCATATATTTT
>TRBV6-4|NA|TRBJ2-2|TRBD2
CASSDGAGGTGELFF
TGTGCCAGCAGTGACGGCGCGGGAGGAACCGGGGAGCTGTTTTTT
>TRBV19|NA|TRBJ1-2|TRBD1
CASTNRDSFYGYTF
TGTGCCAGTACGAATAGGGACAGCTTTTATGGCTACACCTTC
>TRBV6-4|NA|TRBJ2-1|TRBD2
CASSPLAGGINEQFF
TGTGCCAGCAGTCCCTTAGCGGGAGGAATAAATGAGCAGTTCTTC
>TRBV7-3|once|TRBJ2-3|TRBD1
CASSSRDRVGTDTQYF
TGTGCCAGCAGCTCCAGAGACAGGGTTGGGACAGATACGCAGTATTTT
>TRBV7-6|NA|TRBJ1-2|TRBD1
CASSATGPPNYGYTF
TGTGCCAGCAGCGCGACAGGGCCCCCTAACTATGGCTACACCTTC
>TRBV5-5|NA|TRBJ2-7|TRBD1
CASSSPGQGVYEQYF
TGTGCCAGCAGCTCGCCGGGACAGGGGGTTTACGAGCAGTACTTC
>TRBV7-9|NA|TRBJ2-1|TRBD2
CASSLGTSDEQFF
TGTGCCAGCAGCCTCGGGACTAGCGATGAGCAGTTCTTC
>TRBV4-2|NA|TRBJ2-1|TRBD2
CASTGLAVLHGDNEQFF
TGTGCCAGCACGGGACTAGCGGTCCTTCACGGGGACAATGAGCAGTTCTTC
>TRBV27|NA|TRBJ2-7|TRBD1
CASSLRQGQYEQYF
TGTGCCAGCAGTTTACGCCAGGGACAGTACGAGCAGTACTTC
>TRBV14|NA|TRBJ2-3|NA
CASSSFDSPDTDTQYF
TGTGCCAGCAGCTCCTTTGACTCCCCCGACACAGATACGCAGTATTTT
>TRBV6-5|NA|TRBJ1-2|TRBD1
CASSYLDREGYGYTF
TGTGCCAGCAGTTACCTGGACAGGGAGGGGTATGGCTACACCTTC
>TRBV7-9|NA|TRBJ2-1|NA
CASSPRLRLLTTDNEQFF
TGTGCCAGCAGCCCCCGACTCCGCCTTTTGACTACCGACAATGAGCAGTTCTTC
>TRBV29-1|NA|TRBJ2-1|NA
CSVARGATEQFF
TGCAGCGTTGCCAGGGGAGCCACCGAGCAGTTCTTC
>TRBV28|NA|TRBJ2-1|TRBD1
CASSPPDRDAGEQFF
TGTGCCAGCAGTCCCCCGGACAGGGACGCTGGTGAGCAGTTCTTC
>TRBV18|NA|TRBJ2-7|NA
CASSPGLLSLEQYF
TGTGCCAGCTCCCCAGGTCTGCTGAGTCTCGAGCAGTACTTC
>TRBV4-1|NA|TRBJ1-2|NA
CASSPDTGKDGYTF
TGCGCCAGCAGCCCCGACACAGGGAAGGATGGCTACACCTTC
>TRBV10-2|NA|TRBJ2-5|TRBD2
CASNFLAGDETQYF
TGCGCCAGCAATTTCCTAGCGGGAGACGAGACCCAGTACTTC
>TRBV5-4|NA|TRBJ2-3|TRBD2
CASSPGTSGRTDTQYF
TGTGCCAGCAGCCCAGGGACTAGCGGCCGCACAGATACGCAGTATTTT